One sample yielded the 7 T cell receptor beta chains listed below, sequenced in a study of OX40 agonist ivuxolimab in advanced cancers. Sequencing used immunoSEQ multiplex PCR; TCRdb keeps in-frame clones, though not all of them. The data hold more than 85,000 clones, with roughly nine tenths observed a single time. The sequenced sample was CD4+ or CD8+ T cells sorted from blood, obtained in a trial of the OX40 agonist ivuxolimab. These receptor sequences come from an adult with an advanced solid tumor such as melanoma, head and neck, liver or kidney cancer.

This clone came up a few times. The chain carries TRBV19 and TRBJ1-5, with a weak D call TRBD1 (5 bases). Deletions cut 3 bases from V and 1 base from J, with 10 bases between. The CDR3 covers 15 residues. Germline values: CDR1 LNHDA, CDR2 SQIVND (reference sequence). DNA for the CDR3: TGTGCCAGTAGTATTTCAGGGTTCAGCAATCAGCCCCAGCATTTT. It translates to CASSISGFSNQPQHF.

The rearrangement joins TRBV10-3 to TRBJ2-5; 9 bases match TRBD1. Trimming cost V 0 bases and J 5 bases; bases outside gene matches: 7. Germline assignment: CDR1 ENHRY and CDR2 SYGVKD. The CDR3 is made up of 16 amino acids. In nucleotides, the CDR3 is TGTGCCATCAGTGAGTCCGGGGACAGGGTCGGGGAGACCCAGTACTTC. Translating gives CAISESGDRVGETQYF.

The genes are TRBV19 and TRBJ1-2; the match to TRBD1 covers 8 bases. The CDR3 extends over 14 amino acids. Trimming removed 7 bases from V and 8 bases from J; junction bases left unmatched: 12. The germline gives CDR1 LNHDA, CDR2 SQIVND (reference sequence). The CDR3 protein is CASTLDRAFFGYTF. CDR3 DNA sequence: TGTGCCAGTACCCTGGACAGGGCTTTTTTCGGCTACACCTTC.

The rearrangement uses TRBV10-3 and TRBJ2-5, with D possibly matching TRBD2 (6 bases). V shed 7 bases and J shed 1 base, with 10 bases lying between them. This CDR3 is built from 13 residues. Germline CDR1 reads ENHRY; CDR2 reads SYGVKD. The CDR3 region has the DNA TGTGCCATCACGGGGGATCCCCAAGAGACCCAGTACTTC. The encoded protein is CAITGDPQETQYF.

CDR3 in DNA: TGTGCCTGGAGTGAATTAATACCGGGACTAGCGGGAGGGCCTAATTTAGATGAGCAGTTCTTC. This translates into CAWSELIPGLAGGPNLDEQFF. V usage is TRBV30 and J usage is TRBJ2-1; 16 bases are a match to TRBD2. CDR3 size: 21 residues. Germline loops: CDR1 GTSNPN, CDR2 SVGIG (reference sequence). The trim removed 1 base at V and 8 bases at J, leaving 20 bases unmatched.

The chain employs TRBV4-1 and TRBJ1-5; 8 nucleotides line up with TRBD1. This CDR3 spans 15 amino acids. The V and J ends lost 3 bases and 3 bases, in that order; junction bases with no gene match: 4. Germline assignment: CDR1 MGHRA and CDR2 YSYEKL. CDR3 sequence (DNA): TGCGCCAGCAGCCATGCGGACAGGGACAATCAGCCCCAGCATTTT. As protein: CASSHADRDNQPQHF.

The chain uses TRBV18 and TRBJ1-4, with D possibly being TRBD1 (5 bases). V shed 4 bases and J shed 7 bases, with 13 bases lying between them. The germline CDR1 and CDR2 sequences are KGHSH and LQKENI. This CDR3 region has 14 residues. CDR3 in amino acids: CASSLTDRFEKLFF. For the CDR3, the DNA is TGTGCCAGCTCACTCACCGACAGATTTGAAAAACTGTTTTTT.